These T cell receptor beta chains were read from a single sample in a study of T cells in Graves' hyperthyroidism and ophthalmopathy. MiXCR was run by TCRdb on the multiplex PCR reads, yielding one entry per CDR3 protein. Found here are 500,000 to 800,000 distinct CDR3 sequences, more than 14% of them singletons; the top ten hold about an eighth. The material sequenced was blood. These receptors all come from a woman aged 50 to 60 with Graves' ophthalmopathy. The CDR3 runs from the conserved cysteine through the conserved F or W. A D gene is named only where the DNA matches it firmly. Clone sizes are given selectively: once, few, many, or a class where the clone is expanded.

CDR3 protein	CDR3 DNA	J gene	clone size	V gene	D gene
CASSEQGRPANEQFF	TGTGCCAGCAGTGAGCAGGGACGACCCGCCAATGAGCAGTTCTTC	TRBJ2-1	many	TRBV2	-
CASSVTTGLNTEAFF	TGTGCCAGCAGCGTAACCACAGGGTTGAACACTGAAGCTTTCTTT	TRBJ1-1	many	TRBV9	-
CSASTLNSGSTIYF	TGCAGTGCTAGCACTCTTAACTCTGGAAGCACCATATATTTT	TRBJ1-3	few	TRBV20-1	-
CASSSGTTRLSGANVLTF	TGTGCCAGCAGCTCCGGGACTACACGCCTCTCTGGGGCCAACGTCCTGACTTTC	TRBJ2-6	few	TRBV7-3	TRBD2
CASRGSRAQETQYF	TGTGCCAGCCGAGGTTCGAGGGCACAAGAGACCCAGTACTTC	TRBJ2-5	-	TRBV28	-
CASSWGQGNPYEQYF	TGTGCCAGCAGTTGGGGACAGGGCAATCCCTACGAGCAGTACTTC	TRBJ2-7	few	TRBV6-1	TRBD1
CASSYGSMNTEAFF	TGCGCCAGCAGCTACGGCAGCATGAACACTGAAGCTTTCTTT	TRBJ1-1	many	TRBV5-1	-
CASSRAGIAGEPREQYF	TGTGCCAGCAGTCGAGCCGGAATAGCGGGAGAGCCGCGGGAGCAGTACTTC	TRBJ2-7	few	TRBV6-1	TRBD2
CASMGLAENEQFF	TGTGCCAGCATGGGGCTAGCGGAGAATGAGCAGTTCTTC	TRBJ2-1	many	TRBV11-3	TRBD2
CASSRAPTDHYGYTF	TGTGCCAGCAGTAGAGCCCCGACAGATCACTATGGCTACACCTTC	TRBJ1-2	many	TRBV11-2	-
CASRTVEGGETQYF	TGTGCCAGCAGGACAGTTGAGGGGGGGGAGACCCAGTACTTC	TRBJ2-5	-	TRBV27	-
CAAHTGDTGELFF	TGTGCCGCTCACACAGGAGACACCGGGGAGCTGTTTTTT	TRBJ2-2	many	TRBV28	-
CASSELPGWGSNQPQHF	TGTGCCAGCAGTGAACTACCAGGGTGGGGGAGCAATCAGCCCCAGCATTTT	TRBJ1-5	many	TRBV6-1	-
CAWSVGGANVLTF	TGTGCCTGGAGTGTTGGTGGGGCCAACGTCCTGACTTTC	TRBJ2-6	many	TRBV30	-
CASSPKTGLLRNTIYF	TGTGCCAGCAGCCCAAAAACAGGGTTGTTGCGAAACACCATATATTTT	TRBJ1-3	many	TRBV12-3/TRBV12-4	-
CACTRLAVSTDTQYF	TGTGCCTGCACCAGACTAGCGGTTAGCACAGATACGCAGTATTTT	TRBJ2-3	-	TRBV30	TRBD2
CASSLVLGTPGQGFNGYTF	TGTGCCAGCAGCTTGGTTCTGGGCACCCCGGGACAGGGTTTCAATGGCTACACCTTC	TRBJ1-2	-	TRBV5-6	TRBD1
CASRPGQIYNEQFF	TGTGCCAGCAGGCCGGGACAGATCTACAATGAGCAGTTCTTC	TRBJ2-1	many	TRBV27	TRBD1
CASSAVSAFF	TGTGCCAGCAGTGCAGTTTCAGCTTTCTTT	TRBJ1-1	many	TRBV28	-
CASSPRDREETQYF	TGTGCCAGCAGCCCAAGGGACAGGGAGGAGACCCAGTACTTC	TRBJ2-5	few	TRBV9	TRBD1
CASSWVAVNTGELFF	TGTGCCAGCAGTTGGGTAGCGGTGAACACCGGGGAGCTGTTTTTT	TRBJ2-2	many	TRBV12-3/TRBV12-4	-
CATSDSQGAPYNEQFF	TGTGCCACCAGTGATTCCCAGGGGGCCCCCTACAATGAGCAGTTCTTC	TRBJ2-1	-	TRBV24-1	TRBD1
CASGSPASGNLINEQFF	TGTGCTAGTGGTTCCCCGGCTAGCGGGAACCTAATCAATGAGCAGTTCTTC	TRBJ2-1	few	TRBV12-5	TRBD2
CAWSVLGSQPQHF	TGTGCCTGGAGTGTACTTGGGAGTCAGCCCCAGCATTTT	TRBJ1-5	many	TRBV30	-
CASRSDRAGNTIYF	TGTGCCAGCAGAAGCGACAGGGCTGGAAACACCATATATTTT	TRBJ1-3	-	TRBV6-1	TRBD1
CASSLKGEYYEQYF	TGTGCCAGCAGCCTGAAGGGAGAGTACTACGAGCAGTACTTC	TRBJ2-7	many	TRBV27	-
CATAVSSGRPDTQYF	TGTGCCACAGCGGTGTCTAGCGGGAGGCCAGATACGCAGTATTTT	TRBJ2-3	many	TRBV2	TRBD2
CASSSQDSPYEQYF	TGTGCCAGCAGCTCCCAGGACAGTCCCTACGAGCAGTACTTC	TRBJ2-7	many	TRBV7-9	-
CASSLSPPIAKNIQYF	TGTGCCAGCAGTTTATCGCCACCCATAGCCAAAAACATTCAGTACTTC	TRBJ2-4	-	TRBV27	-
CASSLGLAAHEQYF	TGTGCCAGCAGCTTGGGACTAGCGGCGCACGAGCAGTACTTC	TRBJ2-7	many	TRBV12-3/TRBV12-4	TRBD2
CASSLVAGGGTDTQYF	TGTGCCAGCAGCTTAGTAGCGGGAGGGGGCACAGATACGCAGTATTTT	TRBJ2-3	many	TRBV7-3	TRBD2
CASSLSHNNQPQHF	TGTGCCAGCAGTTTATCGCACAACAATCAGCCCCAGCATTTT	TRBJ1-5	few	TRBV28	-
CASSHHTDRGPGNEQFF	TGTGCCAGCAGTCACCACACCGACAGGGGGCCCGGGAATGAGCAGTTCTTC	TRBJ2-1	few	TRBV12-3/TRBV12-4	TRBD1
CASGSQNRGKVAEAFF	TGTGCTAGTGGTTCCCAGAACAGGGGGAAGGTGGCTGAAGCTTTCTTT	TRBJ1-1	-	TRBV12-5	TRBD1
CASSPGTGSKLNTEAFF	TGTGCCAGCAGTCCCGGGACAGGGTCCAAATTGAACACTGAAGCTTTCTTT	TRBJ1-1	many	TRBV6-1	TRBD1
CASSVDQPGVTQYF	TGTGCCAGCAGCGTGGACCAGCCGGGTGTGACCCAGTACTTC	TRBJ2-5	many	TRBV9	-
CASSSILAGVGNEQFF	TGCGCCAGCAGCTCGATACTAGCGGGAGTTGGAAATGAGCAGTTCTTC	TRBJ2-1	many	TRBV5-1	TRBD2
CSASEKHGLESSYNEQFF	TGCAGTGCTAGTGAAAAACACGGCCTAGAGAGCTCCTACAATGAGCAGTTCTTC	TRBJ2-1	-	TRBV20-1	-
CSARDNRGDTEAFF	TGCAGTGCTAGAGATAACAGGGGGGACACTGAAGCTTTCTTT	TRBJ1-1	many	TRBV20-1	TRBD1
CASSEGTGASPLHF	TGTGCCAGCAGTGAAGGGACAGGGGCTTCACCCCTCCACTTT	TRBJ1-6	many	TRBV2	TRBD1
CASSVQGAHGELFF	TGTGCCAGCAGCGTGCAGGGGGCCCACGGGGAGCTGTTTTTT	TRBJ2-2	many	TRBV5-5	TRBD1
CASSFGLTRGTEAFF	TGTGCCAGCAGTTTTGGCCTTACCAGGGGCACTGAAGCTTTCTTT	TRBJ1-1	once	TRBV12-3/TRBV12-4	-
CASSYDGTDTQYF	TGCGCCAGCAGCTATGACGGCACAGATACGCAGTATTTT	TRBJ2-3	many	TRBV5-1	-
CASSTGRGGNTEAFF	TGTGCCAGCAGCACAGGGAGAGGCGGGAACACTGAAGCTTTCTTT	TRBJ1-1	many	TRBV7-2	-
CASSLVGGASGYEQYF	TGTGCCAGCAGCTTAGTTGGGGGGGCGAGTGGGTACGAGCAGTACTTC	TRBJ2-7	many	TRBV7-2	-
CASSLSTAKQFF	TGTGCCAGCAGCTTAAGTACGGCCAAGCAGTTCTTC	TRBJ2-1	many	TRBV7-2	-
CAISRGGYNEQFF	TGTGCCATCAGCCGGGGGGGCTACAATGAGCAGTTCTTC	TRBJ2-1	many	TRBV15	TRBD2
CASRAGTGINIQYF	TGTGCCAGCAGAGCCGGGACAGGGATCAACATTCAGTACTTC	TRBJ2-4	many	TRBV12-3/TRBV12-4	TRBD1
CASSPDLAAYNEQFF	TGTGCCAGCAGCCCAGATCTAGCGGCCTACAATGAGCAGTTCTTC	TRBJ2-1	few	TRBV9	TRBD2
CASSYHGSGANVLTF	TGTGCCAGCAGCTATCACGGGTCTGGGGCCAACGTCCTGACTTTC	TRBJ2-6	few	TRBV28	-
CATSEKGQGDTDTQYF	TGTGCCACCAGTGAGAAGGGACAGGGGGACACAGATACGCAGTATTTT	TRBJ2-3	many	TRBV24-1	TRBD1
CSVEWKEGASYEQYF	TGCAGCGTTGAATGGAAGGAAGGGGCTTCCTACGAGCAGTACTTC	TRBJ2-7	many	TRBV29-1	-
CASSGSTSGYEQFF	TGTGCCAGCAGTGGCTCCACTTCAGGTTATGAGCAGTTCTTC	TRBJ2-1	few	TRBV6-4	-
CASSLGSLVKNIQYF	TGTGCCAGCAGCTTAGGGAGTCTGGTCAAAAACATTCAGTACTTC	TRBJ2-4	few	TRBV7-2	-
CAWSKSRNEQFF	TGTGCCTGGAGTAAAAGTCGCAATGAGCAGTTCTTC	TRBJ2-1	many	TRBV30	-